This T cell receptor beta chain was sequenced in a study of shared clonotypes between healthy human individuals. V was pared by 1 base and J by 3 bases, with 18 bases between. Germline loops: CDR1 SGHDT, CDR2 YYEEEE. The CDR3 contains 17 residues. Clones were read by immunoSEQ multiplex PCR, and TCRdb kept only the in-frame ones, dropping some. Altogether hundreds of thousands of clones are present, about nine tenths being singletons, with the ten largest covering 15% to 20%. This TCR derives from a man in his late teens or twenties in good health. This chain joins TRBV5-6 and TRBJ2-3; D ambiguous. Sequencing was performed on memory CD8+ T cells sorted from blood. The subset: CD45RO+ cells pooled with CCR7-negative TemRA cells. CDR3 nucleotides: TGTGCCAGCAGCTTGTCCCCATTAGGTATGATGACAGATACGCAGTATTTT. This encodes CASSLSPLGMMTDTQYF.